This T cell receptor beta chain was obtained from a study of T-cell reconstitution after alpha-beta-depleted transplantation in children. Looked up from germline, CDR1 is SGHRS and CDR2 is YFSETQ. This CDR3 has 16 residues. With 6 bases clipped from V and 5 bases from J, the junction kept 14 bases outside the gene matches. Preparation of the TCRbeta library used unique molecular identifiers. TCRdb passed the PCR reads through MiXCR, listing each CDR3 protein once. The sample holds more than 450,000 distinct CDR3 sequences; approximately 16% are singletons and the top ten take over 3%. This receptor was taken from a human donor who donated a stem cell graft to a child with acute lymphoblastic leukemia. V usage is TRBV5-1 and J usage is TRBJ2-5; 9 nucleotides align to TRBD1. Source: PBMCs from the stem cell graft donor, taken from the stem cell graft. CDR3 bases: TGCGCCAGCAAGGGGAGGTCAGCGACAGGGGGGGAGACCCAGTACTTC. Amino acids: CASKGRSATGGETQYF.